The 20 T cell receptor beta chains listed next were all sequenced from one sample in a study of T cell repertoires in cytomegalovirus infection. TCRdb re-called the reads through MiXCR, storing one row per CDR3 protein. The data show 400,000 or so distinct CDR3 sequences, 25% to 40% seen once. The sequencing sample was made of PBMCs. The receptor set was obtained from a human donor in good health (CMV status not recorded). Some clones in this sample may be carry-over from other donors' samples.

At least ten counts were recorded for this clonotype. The chain carries TRBV7-2 and TRBJ1-2; 7 nucleotides align to TRBD1. This CDR3 is 15 amino acids long. CDR1 SGHTA and CDR2 FQGNSA come from the germline V gene. V lost 5 bases and J lost 2; bases outside the gene matches: 8. The CDR3 here is CASSTRSTGNYGYTF. CDR3 DNA: TGTGCCAGCAGCACCCGTTCGACAGGGAACTATGGCTACACCTTC.

A note on this clonotype: A much larger clone is a single base away; this may be a read error. The chain is built from TRBV7-3 and TRBJ2-3, with TRBD2 matching over 7 bases. CDR3 length equals 14 residues. The germline gives CDR1 SGHTA, CDR2 FQGTGA. Here the CDR3 reads CASSLRGESDTEYF. CDR3 bases: TGTGCCAGCAGCCTCCGGGGGGAGTCGGATACGGAGTATTTT.

This chain connects TRBV20-1 to TRBJ1-6; D may be TRBD1 (5 bases). The CDR3 loop spans 16 amino acids. V lost 6 bases, J lost 6 bases, and 21 bases lay in between. CDR1 is DFQATT, CDR2 SNEGSKA, per germline (reference sequence). The CDR3 is CSADPHGGNGNSPLHF. The CDR3 region has the DNA TGCAGTGCCGACCCCCACGGGGGGAACGGTAATTCACCCCTCCACTTT.

This clonotype was picked up many times. This chain uses TRBV7-9 with TRBJ1-4; a weak D match, TRBD1 (5 bases). V was clipped by 2 bases and J by 0 bases, with 10 bases between them. Per germline, CDR1 SEHNR and CDR2 FQNEAQ (reference sequence). CDR3 length: 16 amino acids. The CDR3 nucleotides are TGTGCCAGCAGCTTACCCGGGACTCCAACTAATGAAAAACTGTTTTTT. Translated, it gives CASSLPGTPTNEKLFF.

CDR3 nucleotides: TGTGCCAGCAGAAGACTAGTAGCGGAGACCCAGTACTTC. Residues: CASRRLVAETQYF. The J gene is TRBJ2-5, the V gene TRBV6-5, with TRBD2 as a possible D gene (6 bases). Germline V CDR1 and CDR2: MNHEY, SVGAGI. The ends were cut back, 6 bases at V and 5 bases at J, with 13 bases in the middle. This CDR3 contains 13 residues.

This chain joins TRBV20-1 and TRBJ2-7, with D perhaps matching TRBD1 or TRBD2 (5 bases each). In germline, CDR1 is DFQATT, CDR2 SNEGSKA (reference sequence). There are 13 residues in the CDR3. V was shortened by 5 bases and J by 0 bases, with 11 bases between the two germline ends. CDR3: CSAYRDGSYEQYF. Written as DNA, the CDR3 is TGCAGTGCTTACCGGGACGGCTCCTACGAGCAGTACTTC.

The gene calls are TRBV20-1 and TRBJ1-5; 8 bases agree with TRBD1. V was pared by 5 bases and J by 3 bases, with 3 bases of the junction left unmatched. This CDR3 is 13 amino acids long. Germline assignment: CDR1 DFQATT and CDR2 SNEGSKA (reference sequence). The CDR3 protein is CSAPQGVNQPQHF. CDR3 coding DNA: TGCAGTGCTCCACAGGGGGTCAATCAGCCCCAGCATTTT.

This clonotype turned up a few times. The rearrangement joins TRBV6-1 to TRBJ2-6; D ambiguous. The CDR3 spans 17 residues. The germline V gene has CDR1 MNHNS and CDR2 SASEGT. Trimming shortened V by 5 bases and J by 0 bases, and 14 bases separated the two germline ends. CDR3: CASSKGAGSSGANVLTF. The CDR3 DNA sequence: TGTGCCAGCAGTAAGGGTGCCGGATCCTCTGGGGCCAACGTCCTGACTTTC.

This clonotype was detected ten times or more. The V call is TRBV7-6, the J call TRBJ2-1, with D perhaps matching TRBD1 or TRBD2 (6 bases each). Germline V gives CDR1 SGHVS, CDR2 FNYEAQ. The CDR3 consists of 16 residues. Trimming removed 5 bases at V and 6 bases at J, with 20 bases between. The CDR3 sequence: CASSPWGDQGSNEQFF. CDR3 coding DNA: TGTGCCAGCAGCCCCTGGGGGGACCAGGGGTCCAATGAGCAGTTCTTC.

This chain joins TRBV2 and TRBJ2-1, with 8 bases aligning to TRBD1. After removal of 1 base from V and 9 bases from J, the junction contained 5 bases not matched to a gene. Germline V gene data show CDR1 as SNHLY and CDR2 as FYNNEI. This CDR3 is 14 amino acids long. CDR3 amino acids: CASSEGTGFGEQFF. The CDR3, as DNA: TGTGCCAGCAGTGAAGGGACAGGGTTCGGTGAGCAGTTCTTC.

V gene TRBV4-2 combines with J gene TRBJ2-1; D perhaps matches TRBD2 (6 bases). V dropped 1 base and J dropped 5 bases, with 12 bases sitting between them. Germline CDR1 reads LGHNA; CDR2 reads YNFKEQ. There are 15 residues in the CDR3. The CDR3, as DNA: TGTGCCAGCAGCCAAGGCGGGGACCCCCACAATGAGCAGTTCTTC. It yields the protein CASSQGGDPHNEQFF.

This clonotype was seen repeatedly, ten times or more. The chain carries TRBV12-3 or TRBV12-4 and TRBJ2-7; no firm D call. V was trimmed by 3 bases and J by 6 bases, leaving 9 bases between them. The CDR3 spans 12 residues. As DNA, the CDR3 is TGTGCCAGCAGTTTTTCCCGGCCCGAGCAGTACTTC. Protein: CASSFSRPEQYF.

This clonotype has more than one count but fewer than ten. This chain uses TRBV7-8 with TRBJ2-7; D perhaps matches TRBD2 (6 bases). This CDR3 region has 13 residues. Per germline, CDR1 SGHVS and CDR2 FQNEAQ. Trimming shortened V by 3 bases and J by 2 bases, and 8 bases separated the two germline ends. DNA of the CDR3: TGTGCCAGCAGCTTTGGCGGGGCCTACGAGCAGTACTTC. Protein product: CASSFGGAYEQYF. Full variable domain (outside the CDR3, taken from reference TRBV7-8 and TRBJ2-7): GAGVSQSPRYKVAKRGQDVALRCDPISGHVSLFWYQQALGQGPEFLTYFQNEAQLDKSGLPSDRFFAERPEGSVSTLKIQRTQQEDSAVYLCASSFGGAYEQYFGPGTRLTVT.

This clonotype was counted many times. This chain connects TRBV7-7 to TRBJ1-1, with D unresolved. Germline values: CDR1 SSHAT, CDR2 FNYEAQ (reference sequence). The CDR3 is made up of 13 amino acids. V lost 5 bases and J lost 0, with 7 bases in between. The CDR3 region has the DNA TGTGCCAGCAGCGAGAAGGTGAACACTGAAGCTTTCTTT. Protein product: CASSEKVNTEAFF.

This clonotype was counted between two and nine times. The chain combines TRBV7-6 with TRBJ2-1, with 9 bases that match TRBD2. From germline, CDR1 is SGHVS and CDR2 FNYEAQ. With 0 bases clipped from V and 2 bases from J, the junction kept 8 bases outside the gene matches. The CDR3 has 18 residues. The CDR3 coding sequence is TGTGCCAGCAGCTTAGCGGATAGCGGGGGAGGCACCTACAATGAGCAGTTCTTC. This encodes CASSLADSGGGTYNEQFF.

V is TRBV7-9 and J is TRBJ2-5; TRBD2 is a possible D gene (6 bases). CDR3 length: 13 amino acids. Trimming took off 5 bases at V and 7 bases at J, with 14 bases between the two ends. Germline V gene lookup returns CDR1 SEHNR and CDR2 FQNEAQ (reference sequence). The CDR3 bases are TGTGCCAGCAGCCCGGATCCCGGGGGGACCCAGTACTTC. Amino acid sequence: CASSPDPGGTQYF.

The CDR3 DNA sequence: TGTGCCAGCAGCTTAGCCCCCTGGGGGAGAACCTACGAGCAGTACTTC. It yields the protein CASSLAPWGRTYEQYF. The chain combines TRBV7-9 with TRBJ2-7; perhaps D is TRBD1 or TRBD2 (5 bases each). The CDR3 covers 16 residues. Germline CDR1 SEHNR, CDR2 FQNEAQ (reference sequence). V lost 0 bases and J 2 bases, leaving 14 bases between the germline ends.

This clonotype was detected ten times or more. V is TRBV7-6 and J is TRBJ2-3; D is possibly TRBD1 or TRBD2 (5 bases each). The germline gives CDR1 SGHVS, CDR2 FNYEAQ. The CDR3 covers 15 residues. The V and J ends lost 7 bases and 2 bases respectively, with 16 bases between them. The CDR3 nucleotides read TGTGCCAGCACCTTGGGGACGGCATCCACAGATACGCAGTATTTT. It is translated as CASTLGTASTDTQYF.

This clonotype was seen only a few times. The chain has TRBV6-6 and TRBJ1-1; tentative D call: TRBD1 (5 bases). V lost 4 bases and J 7 bases, leaving 16 bases between the germline ends. Germline-derived CDR1 and CDR2 are MNHNY and SVGAGI (reference sequence). The CDR3 spans 14 residues. This CDR3 reads CASSSARATVEAFF. DNA for the CDR3: TGTGCCAGCAGTTCGGCCAGGGCGACGGTTGAAGCTTTCTTT.

The V and J genes are TRBV10-3 and TRBJ1-6; tentative D call: TRBD1 (5 bases). CDR1 and CDR2 (germline): ENHRY, SYGVKD. The CDR3 covers 15 residues. The V gene lost 5 bases and the J gene lost 8 bases, with 16 bases spanning the gap. The CDR3 bases are TGTGCCATCAGTTCCCGGGACTCCTCCGATTCACCCCTCCACTTT. Its protein product is CAISSRDSSDSPLHF.